This record looks at one T cell receptor beta chain sequence and its context. This entry is derived from a study of cytomegalovirus exposure and HLA in healthy donors. A multiplex PCR was run with 60 Vbeta primers and 13 Jbeta primers. Clones were read by immunoSEQ multiplex PCR, and TCRdb kept only the in-frame ones, dropping some. Of 150,000 or so clones detected, around 80% appear once; the ten largest clones hold 1%. After removal of 3 bases from V and 4 bases from J, the junction contained 10 bases not matched to a gene. Germline V gene data show CDR1 as SGDLS and CDR2 as YYNGEE. The CDR3 consists of 16 residues.

The origin of this receptor is a woman aged 50 to 65 in good health and CMV-seropositive. This sequence joins TRBV9 and TRBJ2-1, with 7 bases identical to TRBD1. The specimen sequenced was PBMCs. The CDR3 DNA follows: TGTGCCAGCAGCGGAGGGGGCGGGCCTCCATACAATGAGCAGTTCTTC. It yields the protein CASSGGGGPPYNEQFF. The whole variable domain, filled in from reference TRBV9 and TRBJ2-1, reads DSGVTQTPKHLITATGQRVTLRCSPRSGDLSVYWYQQSLDQGLQFLIQYYNGEERAKGNILERFSAQQFPDLHSELNLSSLELGDSALYFCASSGGGGPPYNEQFFGPGTRLTVL.